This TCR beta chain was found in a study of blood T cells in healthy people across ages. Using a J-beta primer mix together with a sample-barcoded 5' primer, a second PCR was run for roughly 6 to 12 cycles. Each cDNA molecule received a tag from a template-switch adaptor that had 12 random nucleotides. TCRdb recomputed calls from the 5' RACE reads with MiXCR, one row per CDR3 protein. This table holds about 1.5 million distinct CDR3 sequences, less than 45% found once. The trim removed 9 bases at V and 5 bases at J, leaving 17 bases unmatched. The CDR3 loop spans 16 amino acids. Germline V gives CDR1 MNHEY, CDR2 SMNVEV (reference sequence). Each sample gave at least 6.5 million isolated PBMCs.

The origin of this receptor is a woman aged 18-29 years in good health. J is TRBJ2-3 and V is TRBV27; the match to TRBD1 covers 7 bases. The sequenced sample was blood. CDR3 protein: CASRSHRGAGQDTQYF. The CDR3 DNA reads TGTGCCAGTAGGAGCCACAGGGGAGCAGGACAAGATACGCAGTATTTT.